These 32 T cell receptor beta chains came from one sample sequenced in a study of OX40 agonist ivuxolimab in advanced cancers. The library was made by the immunoSEQ multiplex PCR assay. What TCRdb holds here is the immuneACCESS table cut down to in-frame rearrangements. Part of the clones is not present; checked against another copy, under half of the missing clones reflect an unresolved V gene, and the others are unexplained. This sample has about 51,000 clones in its table, and about 80% of those were observed once. About 3.1% of the sample lies in the top ten. The sample was CD4+ or CD8+ T cells sorted from blood, taken in a trial of the OX40 agonist ivuxolimab. These receptors were taken from an adult with an advanced solid tumor such as melanoma, head and neck, liver or kidney cancer.

This clone ranks as medium-sized. The gene calls are TRBV7-6 and TRBJ2-7; D not resolved. This CDR3 is built from 14 residues. CDR1 and CDR2 (germline): SGHVS, FNYEAQ. The V end lost 2 bases, the J end lost 0 bases, and 8 bases lay between the germline ends. In DNA, the CDR3 is TGTGCCAGCAGCTTAATGTCTAGCTCCTACGAGCAGTACTTC. This encodes CASSLMSSSYEQYF.

This chain joins TRBV7-3 and TRBJ2-3, with D tentatively TRBD2 (5 bases). This CDR3 comprises 15 residues. CDR1 is SGHTA, CDR2 FQGTGA, per germline. The V end was cut by 5 bases, the J end by 1 base, with 13 bases between. CDR3 amino acids: CASSAGGTRTDTQYF. In DNA, the CDR3 is TGTGCCAGCAGCGCGGGCGGTACGCGCACAGATACGCAGTATTTT.

The rearrangement uses TRBV7-6 and TRBJ2-1, with TRBD1 identical over 9 bases. The trim removed 1 base at V and 10 bases at J, leaving 14 bases unmatched. The germline CDR1 and CDR2 sequences are SGHVS and FNYEAQ. The CDR3 consists of 17 residues. As DNA, the CDR3 is TGTGCCAGCAGCTTAGTGGCCTCCGGGACAGGGACTTCAGAGCAGTTCTTC. It yields the protein CASSLVASGTGTSEQFF.

The rearrangement links TRBV19 to TRBJ1-6, with D maybe TRBD1 (5 bases). V dropped 3 bases and J dropped 7 bases, with 13 bases sitting between them. The CDR3 consists of 15 residues. Germline assignment: CDR1 LNHDA and CDR2 SQIVND (reference sequence). CDR3 sequence (DNA): TGTGCCAGTAGTATTGGGGGGGTGGTGAATTCACCCCTCCACTTT. Protein product: CASSIGGVVNSPLHF.

This sequence joins TRBV7-9 and TRBJ2-1, with a weak D call TRBD1 (6 bases). The CDR3 is 12 residues long. V was trimmed by 6 bases and J by 8 bases, leaving 11 bases between them. CDR1 and CDR2 from the germline V gene are SEHNR and FQNEAQ (reference sequence). This CDR3 is CASRVRGYEQFF. The CDR3 DNA is TGTGCCAGCAGAGTCAGGGGTTATGAGCAGTTCTTC.

The rearrangement links TRBV7-2 to TRBJ2-7, with TRBD2 as a possible D gene (5 bases). The V and J ends lost 1 base and 2 bases respectively, with 9 bases between them. Germline CDR1 reads SGHTA; CDR2 reads FQGNSA. The CDR3 consists of 14 residues. The CDR3, as DNA: TGTGCCAGCAGCTTAGTCGCGGAGGCCTACGAGCAGTACTTC. Residues: CASSLVAEAYEQYF. Full variable domain (outside the CDR3, taken from reference TRBV7-2 and TRBJ2-7): GAGVSQSPSNKVTEKGKDVELRCDPISGHTALYWYRQSLGQGLEFLIYFQGNSAPDKSGLPSDRFSAERTGGSVSTLTIQRTQQEDSAVYLCASSLVAEAYEQYFGPGTRLTVT.

V gene TRBV19 combines with J gene TRBJ1-3; D possibly corresponds to TRBD1 (5 bases). The germline CDR1 and CDR2 sequences are LNHDA and SQIVND (reference sequence). CDR3 length equals 18 residues. V lost 2 bases to trimming and J lost 0 bases, with 17 bases between them. The CDR3 DNA follows: TGTGCCAGTAGTATAAGCGGGCCCGGGGGAAGCTCTGGAAACACCATATATTTT. It translates to CASSISGPGGSSGNTIYF.

The chain has TRBV27 and TRBJ2-7; 8 bases map to TRBD1. Germline-derived CDR1 and CDR2 are MNHEY and SMNVEV (reference sequence). The CDR3 sequence is 13 residues long. J was trimmed by 3 bases and V by 6 bases; bases with no gene match: 4. As DNA, the CDR3 is TGTGCCAGCAGGCCGACAGGGGTCTACGAGCAGTACTTC. Translating gives CASRPTGVYEQYF.

The CDR3 is CASSLVFGTGEKLFF. As DNA, the CDR3 is TGTGCCAGCAGCTTAGTTTTTGGGACGGGTGAAAAACTGTTTTTT. The chain couples TRBV7-8 to TRBJ1-4; possibly TRBD1 for D (5 bases). Germline CDR1 reads SGHVS; CDR2 reads FQNEAQ. Trimming removed 1 base at V and 7 bases at J, with 13 bases between. The CDR3 has 15 residues.

J is TRBJ2-3 and V is TRBV28; D uncertain. V was pared by 5 bases and J by 2 bases, with 8 bases between. The CDR3 contains 13 residues. Per the germline V gene, CDR1 is MDHEN and CDR2 is SYDVKM. DNA of the CDR3: TGTGCCAGCAGTACACCCACCACAGATACGCAGTATTTT. Translating it yields CASSTPTTDTQYF.

The V call is TRBV7-3, the J call TRBJ2-3; 7 positions match TRBD2. Germline assignment: CDR1 SGHTA and CDR2 FQGTGA. After removal of 2 bases from V and 9 bases from J, the junction contained 8 bases not matched to a gene. CDR3 length: 14 amino acids. CDR3 nucleotides: TGTGCCAGCAGCTTATCCACCGGGACTACAACGCAGTATTTT. Its protein product is CASSLSTGTTTQYF.

This chain uses TRBV7-9 with TRBJ1-5, with a possible D match to TRBD1 (6 bases). V was cut by 1 base and J by 3 bases, with 13 bases left in between. Germline V gene lookup returns CDR1 SEHNR and CDR2 FQNEAQ (reference sequence). The CDR3 has 16 residues. The CDR3 coding sequence is TGTGCCAGCAGCTTAGGGGCGGGACACATCAATCAGCCCCAGCATTTT. It codes for CASSLGAGHINQPQHF.

This sequence joins TRBV18 and TRBJ1-2; the D is unclear. The CDR3 runs 12 residues. Trimming removed 2 bases at V and 8 bases at J, with 9 bases between. Germline values: CDR1 KGHSH, CDR2 LQKENI. CDR3 sequence: CASSPKEGGYTF. CDR3 DNA: TGTGCCAGCTCACCAAAGGAGGGAGGCTACACCTTC.

This clone was detected a few times. The genes are TRBV6-1 and TRBJ1-5, with a tentative D call TRBD1 (5 bases). Germline lookup yields CDR1 MNHNS and CDR2 SASEGT. V gave up 3 bases and J gave up 11 bases, with 14 bases separating them. The CDR3 extends over 13 amino acids. The CDR3 coding sequence is TGTGCCAGCAGTGAGGTAGTTCTAGGGGCCCAGCATTTT. This sequence encodes CASSEVVLGAQHF.

The chain uses TRBV6-6 and TRBJ2-2, with 10 bases matching TRBD2. The CDR3 is made up of 15 amino acids. The germline V gene has CDR1 MNHNY and CDR2 SVGAGI (reference sequence). V shed 4 bases and J 8 bases; nucleotides not matched to a gene: 7. The CDR3 spells CASSSASGGQGELFF. In DNA, the CDR3 is TGTGCCAGCAGTTCGGCTAGCGGGGGCCAAGGGGAGCTGTTTTTT.

The chain carries TRBV6-4 and TRBJ2-1; the D gene is possibly TRBD1 (5 bases). V lost 2 bases to trimming and J lost 8 bases, with 10 bases between them. CDR3 size: 13 residues. Germline CDR1 MRHNA, CDR2 SNTAGT. The CDR3 loop reads CASSDQGRDEQFF. DNA for the CDR3: TGTGCCAGCAGTGACCAGGGTCGGGATGAGCAGTTCTTC.

This chain links TRBV5-1 with TRBJ2-3, with TRBD2 matching over 15 bases. V lost 3 bases and J lost 5; bases outside the gene matches: 4. Germline V gives CDR1 SGHRS, CDR2 YFSETQ. The CDR3 is 16 residues long. The CDR3 reads CASSSGLAGGRDTQYF. In DNA, the CDR3 is TGCGCCAGCAGCTCTGGACTAGCGGGGGGGAGAGATACGCAGTATTTT.

The chain combines TRBV7-2 with TRBJ2-7; no firm D call. Trimming pared 4 bases from V and 0 bases from J, leaving 4 bases between. The V gene's germline CDR1 is SGHTA and CDR2 FQGNSA. This CDR3 comprises 12 residues. The CDR3 region has the DNA TGTGCCAGCAGCTCCAGCTCCTACGAGCAGTACTTC. It encodes CASSSSSYEQYF.

The chain uses TRBV28 and TRBJ2-5; 9 positions match TRBD2. The trim removed 8 bases at V and 5 bases at J, leaving 6 bases unmatched. The V gene's germline CDR1 is MDHEN and CDR2 SYDVKM. The CDR3 is 13 amino acids. The CDR3 DNA reads as TGTGCCAGCGGCCGCGGGGGGGTGGAGACCCAGTACTTC. Translation: CASGRGGVETQYF.

Only one count was recorded for this clone. The chain employs TRBV14 and TRBJ2-1; D might be TRBD1 or TRBD2, each matching 6 bases. The CDR3 runs 15 residues. The V end was cut by 4 bases, the J end by 6 bases, with 16 bases between. The germline CDR1 and CDR2 sequences are SGHDN and FVKESK. In DNA form, the CDR3 reads TGTGCCAGCAGCCGCTCCGGCAGGGGAGGCAATGAGCAGTTCTTC. It yields the protein CASSRSGRGGNEQFF.

The chain recombines TRBV5-1 with TRBJ2-5; a possible D gene is TRBD2 (6 bases). Germline CDR1 and CDR2: SGHRS and YFSETQ. The V end was cut by 3 bases, the J end by 4 bases, with 13 bases between. The CDR3 consists of 14 residues. CDR3 nucleotides: TGCGCCAGCAGCTCGGGCGGGGTTGGAGAGACCCAGTACTTC. Residues: CASSSGGVGETQYF.

As regards this clone: At the DNA level, this CDR3 is encoded by other sequences in the same sample as well. V is TRBV11-1 and J is TRBJ2-3; D ambiguous. The CDR3 length is 14 residues. Trimming removed 0 bases at V and 3 bases at J, with 7 bases between. Germline V lookup: CDR1 SGHAT, CDR2 FQDESV (reference sequence). CDR3 sequence reads: CASSLATGTDTQYF. CDR3 sequence (DNA): TGTGCCAGCAGCTTAGCGACTGGGACAGATACGCAGTATTTT. Filled out from reference TRBV11-1 and TRBJ2-3, the complete variable domain reads EAEVAQSPRYKITEKSQAVAFWCDPISGHATLYWYRQILGQGPELLVQFQDESVVDDSQLPKDRFSAERLKGVDSTLKIQPAELGDSAMYLCASSLATGTDTQYFGPGTRLTVL.

The chain is built from TRBV5-1 and TRBJ2-7; 11 bases align to TRBD2. The CDR3 covers 14 residues. Germline V CDR1 and CDR2: SGHRS, YFSETQ. The V segment lost 4 bases and the J segment 5 bases; nucleotides outside the gene matches: 5. CDR3 amino acids: CASSLSGGANEQYF. The CDR3 DNA reads TGCGCCAGCAGCCTTAGCGGGGGGGCCAACGAGCAGTACTTC. Combining the CDR3 with reference TRBV5-1 and TRBJ2-7 gives the whole variable domain KAGVTQTPRYLIKTRGQQVTLSCSPISGHRSVSWYQQTPGQGLQFLFEYFSETQRNKGNFPGRFSGRQFSNSRSEMNVSTLELGDSALYLCASSLSGGANEQYFGPGTRLTVT.

This sequence joins TRBV7-2 and TRBJ1-1; D gene unclear. Germline CDR1 SGHTA, CDR2 FQGNSA. V was shortened by 0 bases and J by 5 bases, with 7 bases between the two germline ends. This CDR3 spans 13 amino acids. CDR3 coding DNA: TGTGCCAGCAGCTTAGCCGCCGGGACTGAAGCTTTCTTT. It yields the protein CASSLAAGTEAFF.

This chain joins TRBV6-7 and TRBJ1-3; possible D gene TRBD1, 5 bases. TRBV6-7 is recorded as an ORF, its role being uncertain. V lost 7 bases, J lost 4 bases, and 17 bases lay in between. This CDR3 region has 15 residues. The CDR3 DNA reads TGTGCCAGCAATCGAGCCGGGACGGCAGGAAACACCATATATTTT. This gives the protein CASNRAGTAGNTIYF.

V and J are TRBV5-1 and TRBJ1-5; no clear D. Trimming pared 5 bases from V and 6 bases from J, leaving 12 bases between. Germline CDR1 is SGHRS and CDR2 is YFSETQ. The CDR3 totals 13 residues. CDR3 nucleotides: TGCGCCAGCAGGGCGACCTTATTTCAGCCCCAGCATTTT. Amino acids: CASRATLFQPQHF.

V is TRBV25-1 and J is TRBJ1-2; D possibly corresponds to TRBD1 (5 bases). V dropped 2 bases and J dropped 2 bases, with 12 bases sitting between them. CDR1 and CDR2 from the germline V gene are MGHDK and SYGVNS. There are 15 residues in the CDR3. Here the CDR3 reads CASSETGTLNYGYTF. In DNA, the CDR3 is TGTGCCAGCAGTGAAACCGGGACTTTGAACTATGGCTACACCTTC.

The chain combines TRBV19 with TRBJ2-6; D possibly corresponds to TRBD1 (6 bases). V shed 5 bases and J shed 2 bases, with 10 bases lying between them. This CDR3 comprises 15 residues. From germline, CDR1 is LNHDA and CDR2 SQIVND (reference sequence). The CDR3 DNA reads TGTGCCAGTAGTCTCAGGGGTGCTGGGGCCAACGTCCTGACTTTC. As protein: CASSLRGAGANVLTF.

The rearrangement uses TRBV6-5 and TRBJ1-2; tentatively, D is TRBD1 (6 bases). The ends were cut back, 2 bases at V and 4 bases at J, with 14 bases in the middle. Germline V lookup: CDR1 MNHEY, CDR2 SVGAGI. The CDR3 has 15 amino acids. The CDR3 nucleotides are TGTGCCAGCAGTTACCGCAGGGGACGGATCTATGGCTACACCTTC. This translates into CASSYRRGRIYGYTF.

V is TRBV18 and J is TRBJ2-3; D is unresolved. From germline, CDR1 is KGHSH and CDR2 LQKENI. The CDR3 extends over 12 amino acids. V gave up 4 bases and J gave up 5 bases, with 7 bases separating them. CDR3 protein: CASSRSRDTQYF. In DNA, the CDR3 is TGTGCCAGCTCACGTTCTAGAGATACGCAGTATTTT.

The rearrangement uses TRBV7-6 and TRBJ2-5; 7 nucleotides agree with TRBD2. The J call may be in error: the DNA end matches TRBJ2-7 better. CDR3 length: 15 amino acids. Germline V gene sequence: CDR1 SGHVS, CDR2 FNYEAQ. In DNA form, the CDR3 reads TGTGCCAGCAGGGGGAGGGATGGACCCACCTACGAGCAGTACTTC. Amino acids: CASRGRDGPTYEQYF.

This clone was observed a handful of times. This rearrangement joins TRBV6-1 to TRBJ2-7; weak D call: TRBD2 (6 bases). The V end was cut by 2 bases, the J end by 4 bases, with 15 bases between. Germline lookup yields CDR1 MNHNS and CDR2 SASEGT. The CDR3 is 15 residues long. The CDR3 loop is CASSERGGDAYEQYF. CDR3 in DNA: TGTGCCAGCAGTGAACGAGGAGGGGATGCTTACGAGCAGTACTTC.